This T cell receptor (beta chain) is from a study of T cell changes during pregnancy in multiple sclerosis. This clone was detected only once. CDR1 and CDR2 (germline): SGHRS, YFSETQ. The CDR3 runs to 15 residues. Trimming stripped 4 bases from V and 11 bases from J, with 22 bases between. Measured with immunoSEQ multiplex PCR; TCRdb has only the in-frame clones, and not every one. The data show around 52,000 clones, with 92% seen just once and around 0.16% held by the top ten. V and J are TRBV5-1 and TRBJ2-4; D possibly corresponds to TRBD1 (8 bases). The source was CD4+ T cells from peripheral blood mononuclear cells, collected after pregnancy. The TCR comes from a female donor in good health, enrolled as a control in a pregnancy study. CDR3 protein: CASSPFTRQGRVQYF. For the CDR3, the DNA is TGCGCCAGCAGCCCTTTTACCCGACAGGGGAGGGTTCAGTACTTC.